This TCR beta chain came from a study of shared clonotypes between healthy human individuals (dated by TCRdb to about 2020). Describing the broader study: The cohort included a few men and two women between 18 and 49 years of age. For each donor, three plates each were used for CD4 naive and CD4 memory, two plates were used for CD8 naive, and one plate was used for CD8 memory. Leukapheresis yielded between about 0.94 and 8.9 billion PBMCs per donor. Libraries were prepared and TCR repertoires were sequenced by different laboratories using diverse techniques, in order to increase sequencing depth and limit assay-specific biases. The study deeply sequenced blood TCR repertoires of five healthy adults to estimate repertoire size and the extent of clonotype sharing between individuals.

Donors were healthy HIV-negative adults with no recently reported acute infections or vaccinations. All donors were Caucasian adults living in Nashville, Tennessee, USA. CD8 memory samples were composed of magnetically selected CD45RO+ cells combined with CCR7-negative CD45RA+ effector memory (TemRA) cells. Blood was obtained by leukapheresis, after which PBMCs were separated by Ficoll-Histopaque density gradient centrifugation and cryopreserved in liquid nitrogen vapor phase. Analytical flow cytometry was used to check the purity and quantity of every magnetically sorted T cell population. Genomic DNA was isolated from every sorted fraction and measured by UV absorbance on a Nanodrop 2000c. Remarks on this clone: Which antigen it targets is not known. It has no much larger one-base neighbor in the sample; base qualities were not kept.

TCR CDR3 regions were amplified from genomic DNA by multiplex PCR using the deep immunoSEQ assay. For each cell subset, the extracted genomic DNA was distributed evenly across all wells of several immunoSEQ 96-well plates, and each plate served as one replicate. For sorted subsets, roughly 200 ng of genomic DNA, equivalent to roughly 33,000 T cell genomes, went into each replicate PCR. The purified libraries were quantified using a Qubit 3.0 fluorometer, sized with a Bioanalyzer 2100, and then quantified again using the KAPA Library Quantification kit. A separate single-read 150-cycle Illumina NextSeq 550 flow cell was used to sequence each immunoSEQ 96-well plate. Per the authors' processing: Because the immunoSEQ output held only junctional sequences and lacked quality scores, the filtering could not match the filtering applied to full-length reads. Sequences were annotated with PyIR, a Python wrapper for IgBLAST v1.9, and V/J genes and CDR3 were assigned using IMGT germline references. Any read was removed if the V/J assignment was weak (E-value above 1e-6), the CDR3 was missing, or the read contained stop codons, out-of-frame junctions, or ambiguous translated residues. V3J clonotypes were defined as sequences sharing the same inferred V gene, J gene, and CDR3 amino acid sequence. Percentage overlap between repertoires was calculated by dividing the number of shared unique clonotypes by the size of the smaller repertoire. Three approaches were used to assess repertoire richness: RTK rarefaction, the Chao1 estimator, and Recon v2.1 estimates of unobserved clonotypes. Generation probabilities were computed with OLGA for all TCRbeta clonotypes obtained by the gDNA method from several donors. TCRdb provides this immuneACCESS table in a form limited to in-frame rearrangements. Some clones are lacking; in checked studies, under half of them reflect an unresolved V gene, and why the rest are absent is not known. V and J calls and clone size are as listed in that table; D and trimming were resolved from the DNA. The sample yields some 87,000 clones; 60% to 75% were counted once. The biggest ten clones account for around half of the sample.

From the cysteine through the phenylalanine, the CDR3 covers 14 amino acids. Here the CDR3 DNA is all that survives: 42 bases in frame from base 1. Compared with germline, V lacks 3 bases and J lacks 4 bases; bases without a gene match: 4. Taken from the germline V gene, the CDR1 and CDR2 loops are MNHEY and SVGAGI. Overall study outcomes, separate from this receptor: Incomplete sequencing was indicated by rarefaction of sorted-subset datasets, despite the large sequencing depth. Compared with non-shared clonotypes, clonotypes shared by all four sorted-subset donors had higher generation probabilities. Sampling was restricted to blood, and TCR repertoires in tissues likely differ from the TCR repertoires found in blood. Because the study included only a small number of donors, the genetic and exposure-history diversity represented was limited. Based on pairwise subsampling, the degree of clonotype sharing among donors was expected to be affected by sequencing depth. Naive subsets generally had larger estimated clonotype richness than memory subsets did. Sharing across several donors was observed for approximately 5% of naive CD4, under 4% of naive CD8, 2% to 2.5% of memory CD4, and approximately 0.41% of memory CD8 clonotypes.

The V gene is TRBV6-5 and the J gene is TRBJ2-7, and 9 junctional nucleotides match TRBD2. Sequences were obtained from memory CD8+ T cells sorted from blood. Per the publication, the cell subset or site label means: CD45RO+ cells pooled with CCR7-negative TemRA cells. This receptor was taken from a man aged 25-45 years in good health. The CDR3 corresponds to CASSYTREGYEQYF. Here is the DNA: TGTGCCAGCAGTTATACGCGGGAGGGGTACGAGCAGTACTTC.